The T cell receptor beta chain under discussion was sequenced for a study of blood T cells in healthy people across ages. Through a sample-barcoded 5' primer and a J-beta primer mix, a second PCR was run for roughly 7 to 12 cycles. Each CDR3 protein is one row after TCRdb ran MiXCR on the 5' RACE reads. The sample lists 1,300,000 or so distinct CDR3 sequences, approximately 60% occurring once. Findings of the study overall: Because donor CMV status was unknown, expanded clonotype changes were possibly confounded. Observed TCR beta diversity per million T cells went down as age went up. This fall followed a roughly linear course with age.

The sample holds a few counts of this clonotype. The target antigen is unknown. V shed 4 bases and J shed 7 bases, with 14 bases lying between them. The CDR3 is made up of 14 amino acids. Germline V gives CDR1 SGHVS, CDR2 FNYEAQ. The V call is TRBV7-6, the J call TRBJ2-1; D gene unclear. This receptor was taken from a man between 18 and 35 years old in good health. The specimen was blood. In DNA, the CDR3 is TGTGCCAGCAGCTCCCTCCTGGCTGGTAATGAGCAGTTCTTC. Its protein is CASSSLLAGNEQFF.